The 7 T cell receptor beta chains listed next were all sequenced from one sample in a study of vaccination and CD4 T cells after COVID-19. This sample's treatment: roughly 10-day PBMC culture with coronavirus spike peptide pools or control peptides (ViraFEST assay). These TCRs are of unknown antigen specificity. With the Oncomine TCR Beta short-read assay, DNA from cultured CD4+ T cells was sequenced. TCRdb passed the PCR reads through MiXCR, listing each CDR3 protein once. The repertoire holds 20,000 or so distinct CDR3 sequences, 38% seen once, with about 18% in the top ten. The sample was CD4+ T cells from blood, cultured in vitro, taken before SARS-CoV-2 vaccination. All receptors come from a human donor who received a COVID-19 vaccine.

The chain joins TRBV15 to TRBJ1-1; TRBD1 matches at 8 bases. CDR3 length equals 17 residues. The trim removed 0 bases at V and 6 bases at J, leaving 12 bases unmatched. Looked up from germline, CDR1 is LNHNV and CDR2 is YYDKDF (reference sequence). The CDR3 DNA is TGTGCCACCAGCAGAGAGGGGCCACGACAGGGGATCGCTGAAGCTTTCTTT. Translated, it gives CATSREGPRQGIAEAFF. The full variable domain, with the rest looked up from reference TRBV15 and TRBJ1-1, is DAMVIQNPRYQVTQFGKPVTLSCSQTLNHNVMYWYQQKSSQAPKLLFHYYDKDFNNEADTPDNFQSRRPNTSFCFLDIRSPGLGDTAMYLCATSREGPRQGIAEAFFGQGTRLTVV.

The chain employs TRBV10-3 and TRBJ2-3, with D perhaps TRBD1 (5 bases). This CDR3 is built from 14 residues. Trimming cost V 3 bases and J 5 bases, with 12 bases left between them. Germline V gene data show CDR1 as ENHRY and CDR2 as SYGVKD. CDR3 in DNA: TGTGCCATCAGTGATTACCAGGGCCTAGATACGCAGTATTTT. Translating gives CAISDYQGLDTQYF.

The genes are TRBV1 and TRBJ2-4; no DNA check was done on the table's D call, TRBD2. TRBV1 is a recognized pseudogene. CDR3 length: 13 amino acids. DNA for the CDR3: TGCACCAGCAGCCAAGATCGAGAGGAGTCCAATCCCTTC. This gives the protein CTSSQDREESNPF.

This clonotype was seen a handful of times. The V call is TRBV6-1, the J call TRBJ1-6, with D uncertain. The CDR3 runs to 12 residues. CDR1 and CDR2 from the germline V gene are MNHNS and SASEGT. Trimming shortened V by 7 bases and J by 4 bases, and 5 bases separated the two germline ends. In nucleotides, the CDR3 is TGTGCCAGCAAAGCTTATAATTCACCCCTCCACTTT. Translated, it gives CASKAYNSPLHF.

This clonotype showed up just a few times. J is TRBJ1-1 and V is TRBV12-3 or TRBV12-4; D may be TRBD1 (5 bases). The CDR3 covers 13 residues. The germline V and J ends were trimmed by 3 bases and 3 bases, with 8 bases remaining between them. The CDR3 DNA reads TGTGCCAGCAGTTTTGGCAGGGACACTGAAGCTTTCTTT. Residues: CASSFGRDTEAFF.

The gene calls are TRBV19 and TRBJ1-2; 7 nucleotides match TRBD1. V trimming: 5 bases; J trimming: 0 bases; junction bases outside the gene matches: 15. This CDR3 has 18 residues. Looked up from germline, CDR1 is LNHDA and CDR2 is SQIVND (reference sequence). In DNA, the CDR3 is TGTGCCAGTAGTGATTACAGACAGGGCCGAAAAACTAACTATGGCTACACCTTC. Translated, it gives CASSDYRQGRKTNYGYTF.

This clonotype was seen a few times. The V gene is TRBV20-1, the J gene TRBJ2-7; 8 bases match TRBD1. CDR3 length equals 14 residues. Germline CDR1 DFQATT, CDR2 SNEGSKA (reference sequence). The J segment lost 2 bases and the V segment lost 0 bases, leaving 3 bases of the junction unmatched. The CDR3 loop reads CSAREAGGTYEQYF. The CDR3 nucleotides are TGCAGTGCTAGAGAGGCAGGGGGCACCTACGAGCAGTACTTC.